This T cell receptor (beta chain) was captured in a study of cytomegalovirus exposure and HLA in healthy donors. PCR employed 60 Vbeta and 13 Jbeta primers. Using immunoSEQ multiplex PCR, the repertoire was profiled, and TCRdb retains in-frame clones only, with some absent. The table includes about 82,000 clones, about two thirds detected once. With regard to this clone: Antigen unknown.

There are 15 residues in the CDR3. The V segment lost 6 bases and the J segment 5 bases; nucleotides outside the gene matches: 4. Germline-derived CDR1 and CDR2 are SGHRS and YFSETQ. Study findings and constraints: In a later analysis, a genetic analysis reported fewer productive-TCR N-insertions in an Asian-associated ancestry cluster than the cohort average.

The chain joins TRBV5-1 to TRBJ1-6, with TRBD1 matching over 11 bases. The material sequenced was PBMCs. The clonotype originates from a man aged 60 to 75 in good health and CMV-seronegative. CDR3 region: CASTTGQGDNSPLHF. For the CDR3, the DNA is TGCGCCAGCACCACGGGACAGGGGGATAATTCACCCCTCCACTTT.